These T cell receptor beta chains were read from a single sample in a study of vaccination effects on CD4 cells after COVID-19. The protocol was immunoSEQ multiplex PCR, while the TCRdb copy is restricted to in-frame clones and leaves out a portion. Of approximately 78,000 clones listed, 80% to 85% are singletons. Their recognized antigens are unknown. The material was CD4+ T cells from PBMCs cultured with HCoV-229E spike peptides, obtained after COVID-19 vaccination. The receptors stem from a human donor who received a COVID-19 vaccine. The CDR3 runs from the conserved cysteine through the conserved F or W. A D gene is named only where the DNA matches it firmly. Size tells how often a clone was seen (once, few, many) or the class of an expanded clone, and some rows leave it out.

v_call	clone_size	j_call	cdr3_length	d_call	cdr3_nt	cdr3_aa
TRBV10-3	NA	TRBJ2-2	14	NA	TGTGCCATCGGGCAACAGAAGAACACCGGGGAGCTGTTTTTT	CAIGQQKNTGELFF
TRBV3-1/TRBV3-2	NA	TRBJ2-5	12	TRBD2	TGTGCCAGCAGCCCAACGGGGGGGCTACAGTACTTC	CASSPTGGLQYF
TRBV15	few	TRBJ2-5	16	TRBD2	TGTGCCACCAGCAGAGATCTGGTGAGCGGGGTAGAGACCCAGTACTTC	CATSRDLVSGVETQYF
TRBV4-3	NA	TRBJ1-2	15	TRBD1	TGCGCCAGCAGCCAGGACAGGGCCGCTAACTATGGCTACACCTTC	CASSQDRAANYGYTF
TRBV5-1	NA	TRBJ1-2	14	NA	TGCGCCAGCAGCACCGGGACTCAGAACTATGGCTACACCTTC	CASSTGTQNYGYTF
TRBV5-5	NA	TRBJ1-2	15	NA	TGTGCCAGCAGCCCATCCGGGACGGAGTTCTATGGCTACACCTTC	CASSPSGTEFYGYTF
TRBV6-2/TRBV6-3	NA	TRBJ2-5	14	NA	TGTGCCAGCAGTTACTTTAGTGGTCAAGAGACCCAGTACTTC	CASSYFSGQETQYF
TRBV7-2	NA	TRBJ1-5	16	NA	TGTGCCAGCAGCCAATCGGCGGGTTATAGCAATCAGCCCCAGCATTTT	CASSQSAGYSNQPQHF
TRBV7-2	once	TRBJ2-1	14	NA	TGTGCCAGCAGCTTAAAGGCTTCCTACAATGAGCAGTTCTTC	CASSLKASYNEQFF
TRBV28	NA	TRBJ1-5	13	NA	TGTGCCAGCAGTTTAATCAGAAGGGAGCCCCAGCATTTT	CASSLIRREPQHF
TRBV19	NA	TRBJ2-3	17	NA	TGTGCCAGTAGTATTTCTTATATCGGGGTGGGGACAGATACGCAGTATTTT	CASSISYIGVGTDTQYF
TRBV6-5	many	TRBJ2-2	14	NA	TGTGCCAGCACCGCGACTCTAAACACCGGGGAGCTGTTTTTT	CASTATLNTGELFF
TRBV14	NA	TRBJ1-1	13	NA	TGTGCCAGCAGCCGCAGGGGCTGGGCTGAAGCTTTCTTT	CASSRRGWAEAFF
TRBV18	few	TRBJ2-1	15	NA	TGTGCCAGCTCACCGTCGGGGTTCTCCTACAATGAGCAGTTCTTC	CASSPSGFSYNEQFF
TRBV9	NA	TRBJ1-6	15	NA	TGTGCCAGCAGCGTAGGTGGGGGTATGAAGTCACCCCTCCACTTT	CASSVGGGMKSPLHF
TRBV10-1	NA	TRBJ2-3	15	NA	TGCGCCAGCAGCGGACAAGGGATCGACCAAGATACGCAGTATTTT	CASSGQGIDQDTQYF
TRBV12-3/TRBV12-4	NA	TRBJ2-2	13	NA	TGTGCCAGCAGCGGGTTCAACACCGGGGAGCTGTTTTTT	CASSGFNTGELFF
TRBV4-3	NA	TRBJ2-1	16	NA	TGCGCCAGCAGCCAAGGGAGGGGGGTAATCGTGGATGAGCAGTTCTTC	CASSQGRGVIVDEQFF
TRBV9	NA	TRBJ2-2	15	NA	TGTGCCAGCAGCGTAGACCGATGGAACACCGGGGAGCTGTTTTTT	CASSVDRWNTGELFF
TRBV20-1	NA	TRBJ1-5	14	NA	TGCAGTGCTAGTAGGATGGGGGCCGGTCAGCCCCAGCATTTT	CSASRMGAGQPQHF
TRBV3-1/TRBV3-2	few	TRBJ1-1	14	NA	TGTGCCAGCAGCCATGGAACTCAGAACACTGAAGCTTTCTTT	CASSHGTQNTEAFF
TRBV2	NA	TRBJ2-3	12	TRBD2	TGTGCCAGCAGTGAATCGGGGGGTACGCAGTATTTT	CASSESGGTQYF
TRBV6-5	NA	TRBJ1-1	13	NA	TGTGCCAGCAGTTCCGGGACCAACACTGAAGCTTTCTTT	CASSSGTNTEAFF
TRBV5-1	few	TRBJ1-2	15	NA	TGCGCCAGCAGCGCAGGGACACAAGCTAACTATGGCTACACCTTC	CASSAGTQANYGYTF
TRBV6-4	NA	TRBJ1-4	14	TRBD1	TGTGCCAGCAGTTCAGGGGGCGCGGGTGAAAAACTGTTTTTT	CASSSGGAGEKLFF
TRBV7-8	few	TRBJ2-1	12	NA	TGTGCCAGCAGCTATTCGGGGCGCGAGCAGTTCTTC	CASSYSGREQFF
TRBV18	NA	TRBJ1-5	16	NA	TGTGCCAGCTCACCTTTCGACAGTTATAGCAATCAGCCCCAGCATTTT	CASSPFDSYSNQPQHF
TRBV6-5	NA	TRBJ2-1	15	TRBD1	TGTGCCAGCAGTTCCACGGACAGGCCTTGGGATGAGCAGTTCTTC	CASSSTDRPWDEQFF
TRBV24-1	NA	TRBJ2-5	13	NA	TGTGCCACCAGTGATTCAACGACAGGCGCGAGGTACTTC	CATSDSTTGARYF
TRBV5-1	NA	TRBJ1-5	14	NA	TGCGCCAGCAGCACTCCGGGGGGTAATCAGCCCCAGCATTTT	CASSTPGGNQPQHF
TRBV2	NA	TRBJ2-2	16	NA	TGTGCCAGCAGTGTTAACAGGCCTGAGGACACCGGGGAGCTGTTTTTT	CASSVNRPEDTGELFF
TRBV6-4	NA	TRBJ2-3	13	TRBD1	TGTGCCAGCAGCGCGGACAGGGTGGGGACGCAGTATTTT	CASSADRVGTQYF
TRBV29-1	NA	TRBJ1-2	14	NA	TGCAGCGTTGAGGGGGGCCTGACGGGTTATGGCTACACCTTC	CSVEGGLTGYGYTF
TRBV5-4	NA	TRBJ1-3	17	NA	TGTGCCAGCAGCCAAGGCCGAATGGGGACCTCTGGAAACACCATATATTTT	CASSQGRMGTSGNTIYF
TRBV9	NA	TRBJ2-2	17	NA	TGTGCCAGCAGCGCTTCTTGGGGGACGGCGAACACCGGGGAGCTGTTTTTT	CASSASWGTANTGELFF
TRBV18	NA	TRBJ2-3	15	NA	TGTGCCAGCTCACCCCGGCGAGGGCCCACAGATACGCAGTATTTT	CASSPRRGPTDTQYF
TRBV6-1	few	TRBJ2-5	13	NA	TGTGCCAGCAGTGAATTGAGTGGGGAGACCCAGTACTTC	CASSELSGETQYF
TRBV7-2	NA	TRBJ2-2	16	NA	TGTGCCAGCAGCTTAACCGCGCGGGGCAACACCGGGGAGCTGTTTTTT	CASSLTARGNTGELFF
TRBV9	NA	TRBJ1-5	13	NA	TGTGCCAGCAGCACCCTTCCCAATCAGCCCCAGCATTTT	CASSTLPNQPQHF
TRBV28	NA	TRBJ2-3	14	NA	TGTGCCAGCAGTCCACCGGGGGCCGTGGATACGCAGTATTTT	CASSPPGAVDTQYF
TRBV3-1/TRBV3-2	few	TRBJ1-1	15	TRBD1	TGTGCCAGCAGCCTCGGGACAGGGAGTTTAGCTGAAGCTTTCTTT	CASSLGTGSLAEAFF
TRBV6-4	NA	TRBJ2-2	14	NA	TGTGCCAGCAGTGTTGGGATAAAGGCCGGGGAGCTGTTTTTT	CASSVGIKAGELFF
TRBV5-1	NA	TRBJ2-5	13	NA	TGCGCCAGCAGCCTCGGATTGCGGGAGACCCAGTACTTC	CASSLGLRETQYF
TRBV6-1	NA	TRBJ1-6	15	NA	TGTGCCAGCAGTGAAGCAGCGGTCATGGCTTCACCCCTCCACTTT	CASSEAAVMASPLHF
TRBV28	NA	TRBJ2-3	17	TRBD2	TGTGCCAGCGGGAACCTCGGACTAGCGGGGGTTGCAGATACGCAGTATTTT	CASGNLGLAGVADTQYF
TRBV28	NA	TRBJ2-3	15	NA	TGTGCCAGCAAGTTTATGGATCCTAAGGGGGTTTCGCAGTATTTT	CASKFMDPKGVSQYF
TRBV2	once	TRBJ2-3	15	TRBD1	TGTGCCAGCAGTTTAAACAGGGGAGGCACAGATACGCAGTATTTT	CASSLNRGGTDTQYF
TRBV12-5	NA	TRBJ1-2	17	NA	TGTGCTAGTGGTTTGGTACAAGGGGACCAATATAACTATGGCTACACCTTC	CASGLVQGDQYNYGYTF
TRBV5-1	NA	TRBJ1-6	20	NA	TGCGCCAGCAGCGCATCATTGGGGCAGGGGCCCCTCTCCTATAATTCACCCCTCCACTTT	CASSASLGQGPLSYNSPLHF
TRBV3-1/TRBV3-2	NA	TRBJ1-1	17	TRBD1	TGTGCCAGCAGCCAAGGCCTCTCCTGGACAGGGGACTCTGAAGCTTTCTTT	CASSQGLSWTGDSEAFF
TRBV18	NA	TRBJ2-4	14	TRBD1	TGTGCCAGCTCACCGATACAGGGGAAGGACATTCAGTACTTC	CASSPIQGKDIQYF
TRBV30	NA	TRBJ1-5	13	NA	TGTGCCTGGAGTGTTATGGGAACTCAGCCCCAGCATTTT	CAWSVMGTQPQHF
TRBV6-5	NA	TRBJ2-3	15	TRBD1	TGTGCCAGCAGGCGACAGGGGGCAGGGGCAGATACGCAGTATTTT	CASRRQGAGADTQYF
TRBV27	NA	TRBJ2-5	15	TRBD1	TGTGCCAGCAGTTTACAAGGACAGGGGCAAGAGACCCAGTACTTC	CASSLQGQGQETQYF
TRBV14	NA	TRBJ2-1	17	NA	TGTGCCAGCAGCCAAGAGGCAGACTCCCGCTCCTACAATGAGCAGTTCTTC	CASSQEADSRSYNEQFF
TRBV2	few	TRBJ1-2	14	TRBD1	TGTGCCAGCAGGGCCATACAGGGGAGGGGTGGCTACACCTTC	CASRAIQGRGGYTF
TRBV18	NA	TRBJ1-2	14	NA	TGTGCCAGCTCACCCCTGGCCGTCAACTATGGCTACACCTTC	CASSPLAVNYGYTF
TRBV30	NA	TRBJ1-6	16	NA	TGTGCCTGGAGTATGTGGGGGTCTGCCTATAATTCACCCCTCCACTTT	CAWSMWGSAYNSPLHF
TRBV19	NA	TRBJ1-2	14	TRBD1	TGTGCCAGTAAATCGTTGGACAGGGGATATGGCTACACCTTC	CASKSLDRGYGYTF
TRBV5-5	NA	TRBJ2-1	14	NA	TGTGCCAGCAGCTTGCCTGACACCTACAATGAGCAGTTCTTC	CASSLPDTYNEQFF